This T cell receptor (beta chain) was documented in a study of neurological immune-mediated disorders. Overall study results and limits: No sharing of CDR3 amino acid sequences was observed among expanded clones across subjects, suggesting private repertoires in all groups.

Documented time point: technical triplicate 2. 5'RACE with 10-nucleotide random UMIs produced the cDNA. Every sequencing run returned over 170 million TCR-beta sequences, which were derived from 15-18 subjects. One entry per CDR3 protein results from TCRdb running MiXCR on the 5' RACE reads. The sample consists of tens of thousands of distinct CDR3 sequences, 20% to 30% of them appearing once. Turning to this clonotype: What it binds is not known.

The sequencing input was PBMCs. The TCR comes from a man aged 60 to 69 with HTLV-1-associated myelopathy (HAM/TSP).

The DNA of the CDR3 is TGCCCTAGCAGCTTGGACGAGGGTTACCATGAGCAGTTCTTC. Protein sequence: CPSSLDEGYHEQFF. V usage is TRBV5-1 and J usage is TRBJ2-1; TRBD2 might be the D (5 bases). The CDR3 runs to 14 residues. Looked up from germline, CDR1 is SGHRS and CDR2 is YFSETQ.